This T cell receptor beta chain is from a study of shared clonotypes between healthy human individuals. Study results and limitations: Few donors restricted represented genetic and exposure-history diversity.

As for this clone: Its antigen is undetermined.

CDR3 size: 14 residues. V shed 9 bases and J shed 4 bases, with 18 bases lying between them. Germline loops: CDR1 LNHNV, CDR2 YYDKDF (reference sequence). Per sorted-subset replicate PCR, input was around 220 ng DNA, representing tens of thousands of T cell genomes. Measured with immunoSEQ multiplex PCR; TCRdb has only the in-frame clones, and not every one. The data show 2 million to 2.5 million clones, approximately 95% seen once. The receptor comes from a man aged 18 to 30 in good health. V and J are TRBV15 and TRBJ2-5; D remains unclear. Sequencing used naive CD4+ T cells sorted from blood. Subset reported: CD45RA+ positively selected. For the CDR3, the DNA is TGTGCCACTACTGACGGGCTAGTTGGAGAGACCCAGTACTTC. Its translation is CATTDGLVGETQYF.